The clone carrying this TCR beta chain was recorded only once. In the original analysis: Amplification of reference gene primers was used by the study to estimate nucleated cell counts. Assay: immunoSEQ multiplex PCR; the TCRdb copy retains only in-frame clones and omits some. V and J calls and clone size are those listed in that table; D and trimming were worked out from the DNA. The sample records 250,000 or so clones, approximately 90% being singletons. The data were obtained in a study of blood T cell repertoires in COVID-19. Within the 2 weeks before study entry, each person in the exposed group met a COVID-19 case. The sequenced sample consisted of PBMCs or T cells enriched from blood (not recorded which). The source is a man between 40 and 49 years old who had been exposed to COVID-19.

CDR3 sequence: CASSSYRDRLMGRIQPQHF. The CDR3, as DNA: TGTGCCAGCAGTTCGTACCGGGACAGGCTGATGGGGAGAATCCAGCCCCAGCATTTT. V and J are TRBV28 and TRBJ1-5, with 8 bases fitting TRBD1. Germline CDR1 reads MDHEN; CDR2 reads SYDVKM. The CDR3 runs 19 residues. Unmatched junction bases numbered 21, after V lost 4 bases and J lost 7 bases.